Listed below are T cell receptor beta chains from one sample, sequenced in a study of blood T cell repertoires in COVID-19. Clones were sequenced by immunoSEQ multiplex PCR, and TCRdb holds only the in-frame ones, with some missing. There are more than 85,000 clones in the sample; around 79% occur only once, and roughly 16% lies in the top ten. The sequencing sample was made of peripheral blood. The receptors were sampled from a woman at least 80 years old with active or convalescent COVID-19. The CDR3 runs from the conserved cysteine through the conserved F or W. Fields, in order: D gene, J gene, clone size, V gene, CDR3 protein, CDR3 DNA. D genes are given only for firm matches. The size of a clone is reported for some rows only, either as once, few or many, or as a class for expanded clones.

TRBD1,TRBJ1-2,NA,TRBV7-2,CASSLDRAANYGYTF,TGTGCCAGCAGCTTGGACAGGGCAGCAAACTATGGCTACACCTTC
TRBD2,TRBJ2-5,NA,TRBV4-1,CASQSGRGQETQYF,TGCGCCAGCCAAAGCGGGAGGGGCCAAGAGACCCAGTACTTC
NA,TRBJ2-1,NA,TRBV28,CASKGSPDEQFF,TGTGCCAGCAAGGGGTCCCCCGATGAGCAGTTCTTC
NA,TRBJ1-5,NA,TRBV7-2,CASSLQEGQPQHF,TGTGCCAGCAGCTTACAAGAGGGCCAGCCCCAGCATTTT
NA,TRBJ2-3,NA,TRBV5-1,CASSLQGSDTQYF,TGCGCCAGCAGCTTGCAGGGTTCAGATACGCAGTATTTT
TRBD2,TRBJ2-7,NA,TRBV19,CASSSGLAGGISHYEQYF,TGTGCCAGTAGTTCAGGACTAGCGGGAGGCATATCTCACTACGAGCAGTACTTC
NA,TRBJ1-1,few,TRBV6-5,CATRRGRAEAFF,TGTGCCACCCGGCGGGGAAGGGCTGAAGCTTTCTTT
NA,TRBJ2-7,NA,TRBV18,CASSPASSYEQYF,TGTGCCAGCTCACCAGCGAGCTCCTACGAGCAGTACTTC
NA,TRBJ2-7,NA,TRBV11-3,CASSLSGDSYEQYF,TGTGCCAGCAGCTTATCCGGGGATTCCTACGAGCAGTACTTC
TRBD1,TRBJ1-4,NA,TRBV11-2,CASSKTGQGLGEKLFF,TGTGCCAGCAGCAAAACTGGACAGGGGTTAGGGGAAAAACTGTTTTTT
NA,TRBJ1-1,NA,TRBV18,CASSPPNRDGAFF,TGTGCCAGCTCACCGCCTAACAGGGATGGGGCTTTCTTT
NA,TRBJ2-7,NA,TRBV29-1,CSVESSYEQYF,TGCAGCGTTGAGAGTTCCTACGAGCAGTACTTC
NA,TRBJ2-1,NA,TRBV11-2,CASSLGAREQFF,TGTGCCAGCAGCTTAGGGGCCAGGGAGCAGTTCTTC
NA,TRBJ1-5,NA,TRBV28,CASSSGNQPQHF,TGTGCCAGCAGTTCAGGGAATCAGCCCCAGCATTTT
NA,TRBJ2-7,NA,TRBV19,CASSIPGQATYEQYF,TGTGCCAGTAGTATACCCGGACAAGCGACCTACGAGCAGTACTTC
TRBD1,TRBJ2-1,few,TRBV28,CASSLGTGVYNEQFF,TGTGCCAGCAGTTTGGGGACAGGGGTTTACAATGAGCAGTTCTTC
NA,TRBJ1-1,NA,TRBV19,CASSWSDTEAFF,TGTGCCAGTAGTTGGAGCGACACTGAAGCTTTCTTT
NA,TRBJ2-5,NA,TRBV19,CASNMRGETQYF,TGTGCCAGTAATATGCGTGGAGAGACCCAGTACTTC
NA,TRBJ1-2,many,TRBV19,CASSITAGTGYTF,TGTGCCAGTAGTATTACTGCGGGGACCGGCTACACCTTC
TRBD1,TRBJ1-3,NA,TRBV9,CASSADRGRRLGGNTIYF,TGTGCCAGCAGCGCGGACAGGGGGCGCAGGCTTGGAGGAAACACCATATATTTT
TRBD1,TRBJ1-1,NA,TRBV19,CASSGDRGRNTEAFF,TGTGCCAGTAGCGGGGACAGGGGGCGGAACACTGAAGCTTTCTTT
NA,TRBJ1-5,NA,TRBV2,CASRSGSNQPQHF,TGTGCCAGCCGGTCAGGGTCTAATCAGCCCCAGCATTTT
NA,TRBJ2-6,once,TRBV21-1,CASSKARVGGLGANVLTF,TGTGCCAGCAGCAAAGCGCGGGTAGGAGGGCTTGGGGCCAACGTCCTGACTTTC
TRBD1,TRBJ1-2,NA,TRBV5-4,CASSSGTGTLFYGYTF,TGTGCCAGCTCCTCCGGGACAGGGACCCTCTTCTATGGCTACACCTTC
TRBD1,TRBJ2-1,NA,TRBV5-1,CASMDAGTVYNEQFF,TGCGCCAGCATGGACGCAGGGACAGTTTACAATGAGCAGTTCTTC
TRBD2,TRBJ2-5,NA,TRBV5-1,CASSLSVGLAAPPYF,TGCGCCAGCAGCTTGTCCGTTGGACTAGCGGCACCACCGTACTTC
TRBD2,TRBJ2-5,NA,TRBV7-2,CASSRVAGGPLQETQYF,TGTGCCAGCAGCAGAGTAGCGGGAGGGCCCCTACAAGAGACCCAGTACTTC
NA,TRBJ1-1,NA,TRBV28,CASSLPSGRGREAFF,TGTGCCAGCAGTTTACCCTCGGGGCGGGGAAGGGAAGCTTTCTTT
NA,TRBJ2-3,NA,TRBV3-1/TRBV3-2,CASSQDHRGSTDTQYF,TGTGCCAGCAGCCAAGATCATCGGGGGAGCACAGATACGCAGTATTTT
NA,TRBJ2-7,few,TRBV7-9,CASSLELFGAPTYEQYF,TGTGCCAGCAGCTTGGAGCTTTTCGGAGCGCCAACCTACGAGCAGTACTTC
NA,TRBJ1-4,few,TRBV4-1,CASSQVGAVREKLFF,TGCGCCAGCAGCCAAGTGGGAGCGGTACGAGAAAAACTGTTTTTT
TRBD2,TRBJ2-1,NA,TRBV5-1,CASSLALAGGPGIYNEQFF,TGCGCCAGCAGCTTGGCCCTAGCGGGAGGGCCGGGGATTTACAATGAGCAGTTCTTC
TRBD1,TRBJ2-7,once,TRBV28,CASSVTGTHEQYF,TGTGCCAGCAGTGTGACAGGGACCCACGAGCAGTACTTC
TRBD1,TRBJ1-6,NA,TRBV9,CASGQGNHNSPLHF,TGTGCCAGCGGACAGGGGAATCATAATTCACCCCTCCACTTT
TRBD2,TRBJ2-3,NA,TRBV11-1,CASSFGTSGSADTQYF,TGTGCCAGCAGCTTCGGGACTAGCGGGAGTGCAGATACGCAGTATTTT
TRBD2,TRBJ2-3,NA,TRBV29-1,CSVVAGGRGDTQYF,TGCAGCGTTGTAGCGGGAGGCCGTGGAGATACGCAGTATTTT
NA,TRBJ1-1,NA,TRBV29-1,CSVEISGEGTEAFF,TGCAGCGTTGAGATTTCGGGAGAAGGCACTGAAGCTTTCTTT
NA,TRBJ2-7,NA,TRBV4-3,CASSQDIPGRGTYEQYF,TGCGCCAGCAGCCAAGATATACCGGGACGGGGGACCTACGAGCAGTACTTC
NA,TRBJ2-7,many,TRBV19,CASSRERGPYEQYF,TGTGCCAGTAGTCGGGAACGAGGCCCCTACGAGCAGTACTTC
TRBD2,TRBJ2-7,NA,TRBV29-1,CSVEDRGVNYEQYF,TGCAGCGTTGAAGATCGGGGGGTTAACTACGAGCAGTACTTC
TRBD2,TRBJ2-1,NA,TRBV5-4,CASSLGLAGAEEQFF,TGTGCCAGCAGCTTGGGACTAGCGGGAGCTGAGGAGCAGTTCTTC
TRBD2,TRBJ2-7,NA,TRBV5-1,CASSFSGPSYEQYF,TGCGCCAGCAGTTTTAGCGGGCCCTCCTACGAGCAGTACTTC
TRBD2,TRBJ2-7,NA,TRBV7-9,CASSAIEGLARDYEQYF,TGTGCCAGCAGTGCGATAGAGGGACTAGCAAGGGACTACGAGCAGTACTTC
NA,TRBJ1-1,once,TRBV4-2,CASSPTGNTEAFF,TGTGCCAGCAGCCCTACAGGGAACACTGAAGCTTTCTTT
NA,TRBJ1-2,once,TRBV9,CASSVGGQNYGYTF,TGTGCCAGCAGCGTAGGAGGTCAGAACTATGGCTACACCTTC
NA,TRBJ1-1,few,TRBV3-1/TRBV3-2,CASSLTEHTEAFF,TGTGCCAGCAGCCTTACAGAGCACACTGAAGCTTTCTTT